A single sample is the source of the 20 T cell receptor beta chains below, sequenced in a study of response to subunit inactivated influenza vaccine. TCRdb used MiXCR to reprocess the RT-PCR reads, holding one entry per CDR3 protein. The sample shows about 500,000 distinct CDR3 sequences, roughly 7.9% of them seen only once. Specimen: PBMCs from blood, collected approximately 25 months after vaccination. The receptors here all came from a man aged 45-69 years who received an inactivated influenza vaccine.

The chain links TRBV6-2 or TRBV6-3 to TRBJ1-5; 12 nucleotides align to TRBD1. J gave up 2 bases and V 6 bases, and 11 bases lay outside the gene matches. The CDR3 is 18 amino acids. The germline CDR1 and CDR2 sequences are MNHEY and SVGEGT. The CDR3 nucleotides read TGTGCCAGCAGCCGCGGGACAGGGGGCCCGGTCGGCAATCAGCCCCAGCATTTT. As protein: CASSRGTGGPVGNQPQHF.

This clonotype was seen at least ten times. The chain employs TRBV4-3 and TRBJ2-3, with 8 bases that match TRBD2. The CDR3 spans 13 residues. The ends lost 1 base at V and 6 bases at J; junction bases unmatched: 0. Germline loops: CDR1 LGHNA, CDR2 YSLEER. This chain's CDR3 is CASSQGGGDTQYF. The CDR3 region has the DNA TGCGCCAGCAGCCAAGGCGGGGGGGATACGCAGTATTTT.

This clonotype showed up many times. The rearrangement joins TRBV6-1 to TRBJ1-1; D may be TRBD1 (6 bases). V was cut by 5 bases and J by 5 bases, with 15 bases left in between. Germline CDR1 and CDR2: MNHNS and SASEGT. The CDR3 has 14 residues. The CDR3, as DNA: TGTGCCAGCAGTCGAGGGGGGGCAGAAACTGAAGCTTTCTTT. This sequence encodes CASSRGGAETEAFF.

This clonotype was counted a few times. The genes are TRBV7-2 and TRBJ1-1; D gene ambiguous. Between the trimmed V and J ends, which lost 0 bases and 0 bases, there was a span of 5 bases. Germline CDR1 is SGHTA and CDR2 is FQGNSA. The CDR3 runs 14 residues. This CDR3 is CASSLAILNTEAFF. The CDR3 DNA reads TGTGCCAGCAGCTTAGCGATATTGAACACTGAAGCTTTCTTT.

Worth noting for this clonotype: Germline is not matched at one junction end, which may reflect a read error. The chain joins TRBV6-4 to TRBJ1-1, with D perhaps matching TRBD1 (5 bases). The CDR3 consists of 14 residues. The germline CDR1 and CDR2 sequences are MRHNA and SNTAGT. CDR3 bases: TGTGCCGGCAGTGGGGGTTTGGGGAACACTGAAGCTTTCTTT. Translating it yields CAGSGGLGNTEAFF.

This clonotype was seen repeatedly, ten times or more. This chain joins TRBV5-1 and TRBJ2-5; TRBD2 might be the D (6 bases). The CDR3 loop spans 15 amino acids. Trimming pared 3 bases from V and 1 base from J, leaving 13 bases between. Germline assignment: CDR1 SGHRS and CDR2 YFSETQ. CDR3 region: CASSWREIFQETQYF. CDR3 bases: TGCGCCAGCAGCTGGAGGGAGATTTTCCAAGAGACCCAGTACTTC. The full variable domain, with the rest looked up from reference TRBV5-1 and TRBJ2-5, is KAGVTQTPRYLIKTRGQQVTLSCSPISGHRSVSWYQQTPGQGLQFLFEYFSETQRNKGNFPGRFSGRQFSNSRSEMNVSTLELGDSALYLCASSWREIFQETQYFGPGTRLLVL.

This clonotype showed up just a few times. Germline and junction disagree at one end, which may indicate a read error. V gene TRBV7-7 combines with J gene TRBJ1-5; 7 bases fit TRBD1. Germline CDR1 is SSHAT and CDR2 is FNYEAQ (reference sequence). The CDR3 covers 12 residues. The CDR3 reads CASSLGLYRGGF. Here the CDR3 DNA reads TGTGCTAGCAGCTTAGGGTTGTACAGGGGTGGATTT.

The chain links TRBV6-6 to TRBJ1-4; a possible D gene is TRBD1 (5 bases). This CDR3 contains 13 residues. Trimming stripped 7 bases from V and 4 bases from J, with 10 bases between. Germline V CDR1 and CDR2: MNHNY, SVGAGI (reference sequence). This chain's CDR3 is CASKGQLNEKLFF. The CDR3 coding sequence is TGTGCCAGCAAGGGGCAGCTTAATGAAAAACTGTTTTTT.

In its sample, this clonotype was seen many times. The chain couples TRBV7-2 to TRBJ2-7; 12 nucleotides agree with TRBD2. This CDR3 is built from 16 residues. Trimming at V came to 5 bases and at J to 6 bases, leaving 11 bases not matched to a gene. CDR1 is SGHTA and CDR2 is FQGNSA in the germline V gene. The CDR3 loop is CASSLRPTSGGGEQYF. CDR3 nucleotide sequence: TGTGCCAGCAGCCTACGACCGACTAGCGGGGGAGGCGAGCAGTACTTC.

This clonotype was seen a few times. The chain employs TRBV20-1 and TRBJ1-5; D is perhaps TRBD1 (6 bases). The CDR3 consists of 13 residues. The V end lost 3 bases, the J end lost 6 bases, and 12 bases lay between the germline ends. In germline, CDR1 is DFQATT, CDR2 SNEGSKA (reference sequence). The CDR3 DNA reads TGCAGTGCTAGGGACGGGGGGCCTCAGCCCCAGCATTTT. It encodes CSARDGGPQPQHF.

This clonotype was recorded at least ten times. The V call is TRBV20-1, the J call TRBJ1-5; D gene ambiguous. The CDR3 is 12 residues long. V was cut by 1 base and J by 7 bases, with 8 bases left in between. CDR1 and CDR2 from the germline V gene are DFQATT and SNEGSKA (reference sequence). The CDR3 region is CSARGGRQPQHF. For the CDR3, the DNA is TGCAGTGCTAGAGGAGGTAGGCAGCCCCAGCATTTT.

This clonotype appeared many times. This chain links TRBV30 with TRBJ2-2, with TRBD1 as a possible D gene (5 bases). The germline V gene has CDR1 GTSNPN and CDR2 SVGIG (reference sequence). The CDR3 totals 13 residues. V shed 5 bases and J shed 8 bases, with 15 bases lying between them. The CDR3 here is CAWQTVQGGELFF. CDR3 in DNA: TGTGCCTGGCAGACAGTCCAGGGAGGGGAGCTGTTTTTT. The full variable domain, its missing parts supplied by reference TRBV30 and TRBJ2-2, is SQTIHQWPATLVQPVGSPLSLECTVEGTSNPNLYWYRQAAGRGLQLLFYSVGIGQISSEVPQNLSASRPQDRQFILSSKKLLLSDSGFYLCAWQTVQGGELFFGEGSRLTVL.

This chain uses TRBV10-3 with TRBJ2-7; 10 nucleotides line up with TRBD2. This CDR3 has 14 amino acids. With 5 bases clipped from V and 6 bases from J, the junction kept 7 bases outside the gene matches. Per germline, CDR1 ENHRY and CDR2 SYGVKD. The CDR3 protein is CAISKQAGGPEQYF. The CDR3 DNA reads TGTGCCATCAGTAAGCAAGCGGGAGGGCCCGAGCAGTACTTC.

The CDR3 here is CASSLSPGANTIYF. The CDR3 DNA follows: TGTGCCAGCAGTTTATCTCCGGGGGCGAACACCATATATTTT. The chain carries TRBV28 and TRBJ1-3; possibly TRBD1 for D (6 bases). The CDR3 sequence is 14 residues long. Germline CDR1 MDHEN, CDR2 SYDVKM. Trimming pared 1 base from V and 7 bases from J, leaving 11 bases between.

The rearrangement uses TRBV2 and TRBJ1-2; D is perhaps TRBD1 (5 bases). Germline V gene data show CDR1 as SNHLY and CDR2 as FYNNEI. Trimming left V 1 base short and J 0 bases short, with 9 bases between. The CDR3 runs to 15 residues. CDR3 protein: CASSEVGQPNYGYTF. The CDR3 coding sequence is TGTGCCAGCAGTGAAGTTGGACAACCTAACTATGGCTACACCTTC.

This clonotype has a handful of counts. The CDR3 nucleotides read TGCGCCAGCAGCCAAACAGGGGGGAGTGAAAAACTGTTTTTT. Translated: CASSQTGGSEKLFF. V usage is TRBV4-1 and J usage is TRBJ1-4; 8 positions agree with TRBD1. Germline trimming cut 2 bases from V and 7 bases from J; bases unmatched to any gene: 3. The V gene's germline CDR1 is MGHRA and CDR2 YSYEKL. The CDR3 is 14 residues long.

CDR3 loop: CASSLSQVKDTQYF. CDR3 in DNA: TGTGCCAGCAGTTTATCACAGGTCAAAGATACGCAGTATTTT. The chain carries TRBV12-3 or TRBV12-4 and TRBJ2-3; the D gene is possibly TRBD1 (5 bases). V was trimmed by 2 bases and J by 5 bases, leaving 11 bases between them. The CDR3 consists of 14 residues.

V is TRBV7-2 and J is TRBJ2-1, with D unresolved. Germline lookup yields CDR1 SGHTA and CDR2 FQGNSA. The CDR3 totals 12 residues. With 5 bases removed from V and 9 bases from J, the gap between germline ends came to 11 bases. The CDR3 DNA reads TGTGCCAGCAGCCGATCGTCCGGTGAGCAGTTCTTC. Translated, it gives CASSRSSGEQFF.

This clonotype was picked up many times. The chain employs TRBV6-1 and TRBJ1-1, with D unclear. V gave up 6 bases and J gave up 0 bases, with 14 bases separating them. CDR1 MNHNS and CDR2 SASEGT come from the germline V gene. This CDR3 comprises 15 residues. CDR3 coding DNA: TGTGCCAGCAGCCTTGGGAGTTACATGAACACTGAAGCTTTCTTT. It translates to CASSLGSYMNTEAFF.

The chain is built from TRBV7-2 and TRBJ2-7, with 7 bases lining up with TRBD2. Trimming cost V 0 bases and J 4 bases; bases outside gene matches: 6. The V gene's germline CDR1 is SGHTA and CDR2 FQGNSA. CDR3 length: 15 amino acids. As DNA, the CDR3 is TGTGCCAGCAGCTTAGCGCTGGCTAGCGGTTACGAGCAGTACTTC. This encodes CASSLALASGYEQYF. The complete variable domain, with remaining parts taken from reference TRBV7-2 and TRBJ2-7, reads GAGVSQSPSNKVTEKGKDVELRCDPISGHTALYWYRQSLGQGLEFLIYFQGNSAPDKSGLPSDRFSAERTGGSVSTLTIQRTQQEDSAVYLCASSLALASGYEQYFGPGTRLTVT.